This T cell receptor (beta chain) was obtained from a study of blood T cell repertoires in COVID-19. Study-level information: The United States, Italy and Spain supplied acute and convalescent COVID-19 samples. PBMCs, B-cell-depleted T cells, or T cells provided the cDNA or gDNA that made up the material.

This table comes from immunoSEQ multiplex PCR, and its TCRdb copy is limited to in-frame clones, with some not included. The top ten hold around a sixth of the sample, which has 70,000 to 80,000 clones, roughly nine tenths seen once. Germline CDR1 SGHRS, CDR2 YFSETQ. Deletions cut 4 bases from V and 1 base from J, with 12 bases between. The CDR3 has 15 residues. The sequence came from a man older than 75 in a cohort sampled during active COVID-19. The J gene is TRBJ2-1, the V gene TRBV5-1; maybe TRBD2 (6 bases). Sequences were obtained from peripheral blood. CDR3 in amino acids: CASSPEGYSYNEQFF. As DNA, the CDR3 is TGCGCCAGCAGCCCGGAGGGGTATTCCTACAATGAGCAGTTCTTC.